This entry lists 4 T cell receptor beta chains sequenced from one sample in a study of T-cell reconstitution after alpha-beta-depleted transplantation in children. A library of TCRbeta sequences, prepared with unique molecular identifiers, was generated. TCRdb ran MiXCR on the PCR reads and lists one entry per CDR3 protein. The sample includes 60,000 to 70,000 distinct CDR3 sequences, roughly 5.2% of them seen just once. This specimen was PBMCs, mostly from graft donor cells, taken 180 days after TCRalphabeta/CD19-depleted stem cell transplant. Every receptor here comes from a boy less than two years old who had a stem cell transplant for acute myeloid leukemia, so the T cells may come from the graft donor.

This clonotype was recorded many times. The chain joins TRBV28 to TRBJ2-5; 7 nucleotides line up with TRBD1. The CDR3 runs 16 residues. Germline CDR1 MDHEN, CDR2 SYDVKM. V lost 4 bases and J lost 2; bases outside the gene matches: 10. CDR3 region: CASSSYRGEKQETQYF. CDR3 coding DNA: TGTGCCAGCAGTTCCTACAGGGGTGAGAAGCAAGAGACCCAGTACTTC.

This clonotype showed up many times. This chain uses TRBV19 with TRBJ1-1; TRBD1 might be the D (5 bases). Deletions cut 1 base from V and 1 base from J, with 13 bases between. In germline, CDR1 is LNHDA, CDR2 SQIVND (reference sequence). The CDR3 runs to 16 residues. In nucleotides, the CDR3 is TGTGCCAGTAGTATAGTTAGTTACAGGAGGAACACTGAAGCTTTCTTT. This encodes CASSIVSYRRNTEAFF.

This clonotype came up many times. The V and J genes are TRBV3-1 and TRBJ1-5, with D perhaps matching TRBD1 (5 bases). The germline V gene encodes CDR1 LGHDT and CDR2 YNNKEL (reference sequence). This CDR3 spans 15 amino acids. Trimming stripped 1 base from V and 5 bases from J, with 12 bases between. CDR3 sequence reads: CASSQVRDADQPQHF. Here the CDR3 DNA reads TGTGCCAGCAGCCAAGTCAGGGATGCGGATCAGCCCCAGCATTTT.

This clonotype occurred many times. The rearrangement joins TRBV14 to TRBJ2-1; no clear D. The CDR3 runs 15 residues. V was trimmed by 0 bases and J by 9 bases, leaving 15 bases between them. CDR1 SGHDN and CDR2 FVKESK come from the germline V gene. The DNA for the CDR3 is TGTGCCAGCAGCCAAGATCCACCCCCGAGGAGTGAGCAGTTCTTC. Translation: CASSQDPPPRSEQFF. Looking up the rest from reference TRBV14 and TRBJ2-1 gives the full variable domain: EAGVTQFPSHSVIEKGQTVTLRCDPISGHDNLYWYRRVMGKEIKFLLHFVKESKQDESGMPNNRFLAERTGGTYSTLKVQPAELEDSGVYFCASSQDPPPRSEQFFGPGTRLTVL.